This T cell receptor beta chain came from a study of T-cell memory formation after mild COVID-19 (dated by TCRdb to 2020 to 2022). Study-wide context: Most TCR sequence clusters were specific to one of the two donors. In a couple of donors, T-cell clones that expanded and contracted after mild COVID-19 were tracked by sequencing TCRalpha and TCRbeta repertoires over time. Two young, previously healthy adult volunteers made up the cohort, one male and one female. On the study overall, not on this receptor specifically: Clones contracting from day 15 to 85 had balanced CD4/CD8 phenotypes, while a second wave expanding from day 15 to 37 was biased towards CD4+. Only a couple of mild cases were covered by the study, and larger cohorts that include severe cases with pre-infection samples were considered necessary. Some responding clones were found in pre-infection memory, which suggests that pre-existing cross-reactive memory T cells took part in the SARS-CoV-2 response. The second-wave clones that peaked on day 37 were not confirmed to be SARS-CoV-2 specific. Contracting CD4+ clones appeared mostly in the CM and EM memory subsets, whereas CD8+ clones were enriched in EMRA.

Based on the germline V gene, the CDR1 and CDR2 sequences are SQVTM and ANQGSEA. Clipping removes 7 bases from V and 1 base from J, with 11 as the unmatched junction base count. From the cysteine through the phenylalanine, the CDR3 covers 15 amino acids. The kept DNA is CDR3 alone, 45 bases in frame from the first base. This clonotype was seen a handful of times. The target of this receptor is not known. Base qualities are not at hand, and no much larger clone is one base apart. PBMCs were isolated by Ficoll-Paque density gradient centrifugation. The run used an Illumina NovaSeq 6000. TCRalpha and TCRbeta cDNA libraries were built by 5'RACE with constant-segment primers, adding sample barcodes and unique molecular identifiers. RNA was extracted from every sample with Trizol reagent. Libraries were amplified in two PCR steps, with a second sample barcode and Illumina TruSeq adapters added in the second step. Sequencing of libraries was performed on an Illumina NovaSeq with 2 x 150 bp paired-end reads. The source study handled its data this way. Reads were demultiplexed and collapsed into UMI-guided consensus sequences with migec v1.2.7. Using mixcr v2.1.11, UMI consensuses were aligned to TRA and TRB V and J templates and then assembled into clonotypes. Clonotypes were classified as expanded or contracted when called significant by both edgeR and NoisET, with noise models trained on biological replicates. edgeR calls used a false discovery rate-adjusted p below 0.01 and a log2 fold-change threshold of 1. As an exploratory analysis of dynamics, PCA with hierarchical clustering was applied to max-normalized trajectories of the 1000 most abundant clonotypes. Separately sequenced CD4+ and CD8+ repertoires were used to assign the CD4 or CD8 phenotype of responding clones. TCRdb reanalyzed the raw reads on its own, using fastp at Q25 for trimming and MiXCR for clone calling, and kept in-frame beta chains. Identical CDR3 protein sequences are pooled into one entry, listed with their most common genes and DNA. None of the V and J calls come from the authors' own analysis; TCRdb made them. Present in this sample are under 400,000 distinct CDR3 sequences, around 21% of which were seen just once. The ten biggest clones cover approximately 12% of the sample.

The chain couples TRBV29-1 to TRBJ1-1, and TRBD1 aligns with 8 junction nucleotides. Sequencing used PBMCs or a T cell subset sorted from them (not recorded which). The sequence was collected from an adult woman who had mild COVID-19 (a few samples of this study predate the infection). The sample titles of this study are shuffled in the database, so cell type and time point are left out; the donor was told from shared clones. The nucleotide sequence reads TGCAGCGCCAACCTGGGGCAGGGGGCGAACACTGAAGCTTTCTTT. Its coded protein is CSANLGQGANTEAFF.